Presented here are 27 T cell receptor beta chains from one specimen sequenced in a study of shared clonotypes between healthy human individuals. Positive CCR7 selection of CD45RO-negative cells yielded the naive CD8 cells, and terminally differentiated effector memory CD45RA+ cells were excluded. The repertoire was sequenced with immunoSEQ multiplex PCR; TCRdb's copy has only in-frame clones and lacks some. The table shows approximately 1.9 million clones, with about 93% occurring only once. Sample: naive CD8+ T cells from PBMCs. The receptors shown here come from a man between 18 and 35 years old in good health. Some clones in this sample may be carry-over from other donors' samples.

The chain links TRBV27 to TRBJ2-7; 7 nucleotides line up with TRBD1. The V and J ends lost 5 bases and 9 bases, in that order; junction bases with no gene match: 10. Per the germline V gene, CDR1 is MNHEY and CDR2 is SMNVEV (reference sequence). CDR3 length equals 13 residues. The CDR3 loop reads CASSDTGALGQYF. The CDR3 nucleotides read TGTGCCAGCAGTGATACAGGGGCTCTGGGGCAGTACTTC.

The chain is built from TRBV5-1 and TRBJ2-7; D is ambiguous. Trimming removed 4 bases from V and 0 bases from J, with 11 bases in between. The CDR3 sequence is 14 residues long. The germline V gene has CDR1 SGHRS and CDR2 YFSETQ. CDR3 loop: CASSRDRYSYEQYF. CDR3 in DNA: TGCGCCAGCAGCCGCGACCGATACTCCTACGAGCAGTACTTC. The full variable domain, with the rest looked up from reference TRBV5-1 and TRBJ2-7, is KAGVTQTPRYLIKTRGQQVTLSCSPISGHRSVSWYQQTPGQGLQFLFEYFSETQRNKGNFPGRFSGRQFSNSRSEMNVSTLELGDSALYLCASSRDRYSYEQYFGPGTRLTVT.

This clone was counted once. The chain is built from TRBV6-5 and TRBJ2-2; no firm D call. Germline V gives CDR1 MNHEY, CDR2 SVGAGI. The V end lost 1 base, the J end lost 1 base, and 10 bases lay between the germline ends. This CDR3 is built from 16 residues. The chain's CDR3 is CASSYFPLRNTGELFF. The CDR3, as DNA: TGTGCCAGCAGTTACTTCCCACTGCGGAACACCGGGGAGCTGTTTTTT.

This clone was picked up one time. The CDR3 nucleotides are TGTGCCAGTGGATGGAGGGGGTTGGGCACTGAAGCTTTCTTT. Its protein is CASGWRGLGTEAFF. The rearrangement uses TRBV19 and TRBJ1-1, with D maybe TRBD1 (6 bases). The CDR3 runs to 14 residues. Germline lookup yields CDR1 LNHDA and CDR2 SQIVND (reference sequence). The germline V and J ends were trimmed by 8 bases and 4 bases, with 17 bases remaining between them. Variable domain in full (rest from reference TRBV19 and TRBJ1-1): DGGITQSPKYLFRKEGQNVTLSCEQNLNHDAMYWYRQDPGQGLRLIYYSQIVNDFQKGDIAEGYSVSREKKESFPLTVTSAQKNPTAFYLCASGWRGLGTEAFFGQGTRLTVV.

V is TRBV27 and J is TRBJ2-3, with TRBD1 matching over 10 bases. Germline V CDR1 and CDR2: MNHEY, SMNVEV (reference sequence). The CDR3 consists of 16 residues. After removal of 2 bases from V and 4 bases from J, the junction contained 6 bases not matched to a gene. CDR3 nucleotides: TGTGCCAGCAGTTTACAGACAGGGGGCTGGTCAGATACGCAGTATTTT. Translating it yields CASSLQTGGWSDTQYF.

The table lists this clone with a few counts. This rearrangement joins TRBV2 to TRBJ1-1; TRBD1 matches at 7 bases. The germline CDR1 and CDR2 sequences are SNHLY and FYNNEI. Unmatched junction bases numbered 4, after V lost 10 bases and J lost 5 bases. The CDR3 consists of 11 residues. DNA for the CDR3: TGTGCCATCGGCAGGGGGACTGAAGCTTTCTTT. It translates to CAIGRGTEAFF.

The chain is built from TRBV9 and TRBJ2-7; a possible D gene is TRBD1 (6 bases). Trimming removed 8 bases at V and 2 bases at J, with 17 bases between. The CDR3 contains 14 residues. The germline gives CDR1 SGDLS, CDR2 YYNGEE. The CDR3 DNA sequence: TGTGCCAGTTCCCTCAGGACAGACACCTACGAGCAGTACTTC. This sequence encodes CASSLRTDTYEQYF.

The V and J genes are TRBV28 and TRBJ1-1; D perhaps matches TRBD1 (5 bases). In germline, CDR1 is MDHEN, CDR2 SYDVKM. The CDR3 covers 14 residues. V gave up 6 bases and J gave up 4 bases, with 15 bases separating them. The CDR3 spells CASREGRDGTEAFF. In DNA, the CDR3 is TGTGCCAGCAGAGAGGGCAGGGATGGCACTGAAGCTTTCTTT.

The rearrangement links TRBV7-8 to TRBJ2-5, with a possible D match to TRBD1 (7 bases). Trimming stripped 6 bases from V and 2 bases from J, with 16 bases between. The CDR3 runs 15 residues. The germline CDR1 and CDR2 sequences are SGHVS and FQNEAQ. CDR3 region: CASRPGGGSQETQYF. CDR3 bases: TGTGCCAGCAGGCCCGGAGGGGGCAGTCAAGAGACCCAGTACTTC. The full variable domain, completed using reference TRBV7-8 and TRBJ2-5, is GAGVSQSPRYKVAKRGQDVALRCDPISGHVSLFWYQQALGQGPEFLTYFQNEAQLDKSGLPSDRFFAERPEGSVSTLKIQRTQQEDSAVYLCASRPGGGSQETQYFGPGTRLLVL.

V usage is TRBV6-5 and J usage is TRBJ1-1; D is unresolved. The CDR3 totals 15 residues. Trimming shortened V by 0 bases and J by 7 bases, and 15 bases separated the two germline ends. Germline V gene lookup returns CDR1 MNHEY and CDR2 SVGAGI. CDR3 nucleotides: TGTGCCAGCAGTTACTCTGACACAGTCCCCTATGAAGCTTTCTTT. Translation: CASSYSDTVPYEAFF.

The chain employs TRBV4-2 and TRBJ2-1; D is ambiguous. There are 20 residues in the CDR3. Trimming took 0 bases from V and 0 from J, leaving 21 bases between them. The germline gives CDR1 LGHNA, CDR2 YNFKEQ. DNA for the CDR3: TGTGCCAGCAGCCAAGATCTCCCCCTTGTATACGAGAGCTCCTACAATGAGCAGTTCTTC. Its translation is CASSQDLPLVYESSYNEQFF.

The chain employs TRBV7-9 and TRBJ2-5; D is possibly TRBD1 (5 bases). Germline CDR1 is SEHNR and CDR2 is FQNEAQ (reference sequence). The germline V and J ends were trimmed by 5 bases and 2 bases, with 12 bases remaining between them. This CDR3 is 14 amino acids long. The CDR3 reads CASSLDTNQETQYF. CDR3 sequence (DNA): TGTGCCAGCAGCCTGGACACAAATCAAGAGACCCAGTACTTC.

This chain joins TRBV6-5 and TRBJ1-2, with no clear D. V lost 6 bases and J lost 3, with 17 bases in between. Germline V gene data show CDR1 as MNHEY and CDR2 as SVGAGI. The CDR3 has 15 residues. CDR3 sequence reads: CASRYDWTQYYGYTF. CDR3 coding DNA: TGTGCCAGCAGGTACGACTGGACGCAGTACTATGGCTACACCTTC.

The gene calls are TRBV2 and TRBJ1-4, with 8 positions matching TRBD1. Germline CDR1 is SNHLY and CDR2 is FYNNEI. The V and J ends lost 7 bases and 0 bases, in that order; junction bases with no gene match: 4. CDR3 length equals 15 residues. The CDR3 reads CASKDRAATNEKLFF. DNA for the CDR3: TGTGCCAGCAAGGACAGGGCAGCAACTAATGAAAAACTGTTTTTT.

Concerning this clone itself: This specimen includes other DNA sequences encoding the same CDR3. CDR3 sequence (DNA): TGTGCCAGCAGTTGGGGGACAGAAGCTTTCTTT. This sequence encodes CASSWGTEAFF. The V gene is TRBV27, the J gene TRBJ1-1, with D perhaps matching TRBD1 (6 bases). The CDR3 spans 11 residues. Trimming pared 4 bases from V and 8 bases from J, leaving 8 bases between. Germline V gives CDR1 MNHEY, CDR2 SMNVEV (reference sequence).

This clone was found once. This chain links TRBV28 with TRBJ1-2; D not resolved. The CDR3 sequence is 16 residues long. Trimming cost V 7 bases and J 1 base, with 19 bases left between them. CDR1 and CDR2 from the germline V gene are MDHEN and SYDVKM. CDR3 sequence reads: CASNYPPRVGNYGYTF. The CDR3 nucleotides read TGTGCCAGCAACTATCCGCCCCGGGTCGGTAACTATGGCTACACCTTC.

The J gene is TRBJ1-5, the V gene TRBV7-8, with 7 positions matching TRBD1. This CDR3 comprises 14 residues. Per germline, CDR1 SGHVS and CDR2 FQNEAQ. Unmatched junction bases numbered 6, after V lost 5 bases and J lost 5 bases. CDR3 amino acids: CASSQNRGDQPQHF. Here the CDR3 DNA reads TGTGCCAGCAGCCAGAACAGGGGTGATCAGCCCCAGCATTTT.

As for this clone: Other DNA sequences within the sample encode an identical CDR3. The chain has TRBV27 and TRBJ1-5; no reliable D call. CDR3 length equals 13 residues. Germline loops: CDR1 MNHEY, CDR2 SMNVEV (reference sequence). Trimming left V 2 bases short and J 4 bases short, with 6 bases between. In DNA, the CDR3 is TGTGCCAGCAGTTTAGGTTCGAATCAGCCCCAGCATTTT. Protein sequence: CASSLGSNQPQHF.

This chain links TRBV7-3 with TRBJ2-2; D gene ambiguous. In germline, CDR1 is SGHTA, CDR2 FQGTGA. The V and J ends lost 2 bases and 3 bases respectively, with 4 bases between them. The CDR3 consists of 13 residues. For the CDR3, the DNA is TGTGCCAGCAGCTTACGGGACACCGGGGAGCTGTTTTTT. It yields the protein CASSLRDTGELFF.

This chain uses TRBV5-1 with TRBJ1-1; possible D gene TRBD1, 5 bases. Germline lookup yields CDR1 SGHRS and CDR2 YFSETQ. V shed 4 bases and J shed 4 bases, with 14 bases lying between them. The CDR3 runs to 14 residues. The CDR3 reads CASSPGGRGTEAFF. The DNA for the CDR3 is TGCGCCAGCAGCCCTGGGGGGAGGGGCACTGAAGCTTTCTTT.

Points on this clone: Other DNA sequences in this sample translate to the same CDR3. CDR3 nucleotides: TGTGCCAGCAGCTTGGGCGCGGGAGCCTACGAGCAGTACTTC. Translating it yields CASSLGAGAYEQYF. This rearrangement joins TRBV7-2 to TRBJ2-7; 7 positions match TRBD2. This CDR3 has 14 amino acids. Trimming at V came to 3 bases and at J to 2 bases, leaving 4 bases not matched to a gene. Germline V gene lookup returns CDR1 SGHTA and CDR2 FQGNSA.

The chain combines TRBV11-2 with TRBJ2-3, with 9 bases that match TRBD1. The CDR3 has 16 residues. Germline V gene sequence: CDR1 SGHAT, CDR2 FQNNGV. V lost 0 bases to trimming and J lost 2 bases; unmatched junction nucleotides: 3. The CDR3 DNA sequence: TGTGCCAGCAGCTTAGAACAGGGGGCCGCCACAGATACGCAGTATTTT. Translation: CASSLEQGAATDTQYF. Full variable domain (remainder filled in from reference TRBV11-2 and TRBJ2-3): EAGVAQSPRYKIIEKRQSVAFWCNPISGHATLYWYQQILGQGPKLLIQFQNNGVVDDSQLPKDRFSAERLKGVDSTLKIQPAKLEDSAVYLCASSLEQGAATDTQYFGPGTRLTVL.

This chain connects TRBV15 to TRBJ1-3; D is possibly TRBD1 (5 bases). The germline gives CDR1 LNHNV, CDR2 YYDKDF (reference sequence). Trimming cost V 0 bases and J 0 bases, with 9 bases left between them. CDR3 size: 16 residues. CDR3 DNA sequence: TGTGCCACCAGCAGAGATATCGGGGGCTCTGGAAACACCATATATTTT. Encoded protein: CATSRDIGGSGNTIYF.

The CDR3 nucleotides read TGTGCCAGCAGCTTTTACACAAATCAGGAAGCTTTCTTT. Translation: CASSFYTNQEAFF. The chain is built from TRBV7-9 and TRBJ1-1, with no clear D. CDR3 length: 13 amino acids. V was clipped by 3 bases and J by 8 bases, with 13 bases between them. Germline V CDR1 and CDR2: SEHNR, FQNEAQ (reference sequence). Full variable domain (missing parts from reference TRBV7-9 and TRBJ1-1): DTGVSQNPRHKITKRGQNVTFRCDPISEHNRLYWYRQTLGQGPEFLTYFQNEAQLEKSRLLSDRFSAERPKGSFSTLEIQRTEQGDSAMYLCASSFYTNQEAFFGQGTRLTVV.

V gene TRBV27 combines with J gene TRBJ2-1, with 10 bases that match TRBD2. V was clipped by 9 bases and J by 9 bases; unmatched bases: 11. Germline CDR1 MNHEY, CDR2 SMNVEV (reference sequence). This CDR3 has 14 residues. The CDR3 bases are TGTGCCAGTAGAGCGGGAGGGCCCCTTAGTGAGCAGTTCTTC. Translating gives CASRAGGPLSEQFF.

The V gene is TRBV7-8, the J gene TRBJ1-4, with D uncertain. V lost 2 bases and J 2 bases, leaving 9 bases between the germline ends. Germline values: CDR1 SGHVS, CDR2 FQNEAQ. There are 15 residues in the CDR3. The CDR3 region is CASSLSRGTNEKLFF. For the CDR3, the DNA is TGTGCCAGCAGCTTATCACGCGGGACTAATGAAAAACTGTTTTTT.

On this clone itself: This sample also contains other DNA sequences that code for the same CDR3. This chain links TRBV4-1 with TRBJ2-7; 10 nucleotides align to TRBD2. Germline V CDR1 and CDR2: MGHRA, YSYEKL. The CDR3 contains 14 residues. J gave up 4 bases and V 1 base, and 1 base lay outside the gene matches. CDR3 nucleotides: TGCGCCAGCAGCCAAGCTAGCGGGGGATACGAGCAGTACTTC. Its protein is CASSQASGGYEQYF.